The entry below gives a single TCR beta chain sequence along with its context. This clone was observed once. Its antigen has not been determined. Base qualities were left out, and no much larger clone turns up one base away. The sample is drawn from a study of graft-versus-host responses after intestinal transplantation (dated by TCRdb to the early 2020s). Regarding the complete study: Recipients received multivisceral, liver-intestinal, or isolated intestinal transplants. Every recipient was given anti-thymocyte globulin induction, followed by about three years of maintenance tacrolimus and steroids. Of the roughly 26 intestinal transplant recipients enrolled in the cohort, one of whom was a retransplant, a few patients without pretransplant specimens were excluded. After intestinal transplantation, graft-versus-host and host-versus-graft alloreactive T cell clones in the graft, circulation and bone marrow were tracked using bulk TCR-beta CDR3 sequencing. Rather than going through the commercial service, samples from a few later patients were sequenced in-house on an Illumina MiSeq and processed with MiXCR. Donor T cell macrochimerism was defined as a peak of at least 4% donor T cells among recipient peripheral blood mononuclear cells. To identify alloreactive clones, pre-transplant mixed lymphocyte reaction products were sequenced and compared with unstimulated pre-transplant donor and recipient T cells. The research as a whole found: GvH clones were found in recipient bone marrow, and some of the GvH clones appeared earlier in ileal mucosa or blood, which is consistent with an intestinal mucosal origin. Early after transplant, peak levels of circulating GvH clones were found to be associated with declines in HvG clones. In the allografts of patients with donor T cell macrochimerism, GvH to HvG T cell clonal ratios were high. The conclusions were limited by the relatively low number and heterogeneity of the intestinal transplant patients.

From its cysteine to its phenylalanine, the CDR3 spans 12 amino acids. Of all the DNA, just the CDR3 is kept, 36 bases in frame from base 1. CDR1 and CDR2 (SNHLY, FYNNEI) derive from the germline V gene. At the junction V is shortened by 4 bases and J by 12 bases; bases outside the gene matches: 5. Dithiothreitol, EDTA incubations and collagenase D digestion were used to isolate intraepithelial and lamina propria lymphocytes from graft specimens. Bulk TCR-beta sequencing was performed on serial intestinal graft biopsy specimens collected as late as 600 days after transplant. Library preparation used the immunoSEQ multiplex PCR assay. For most patients, genomic DNA was subjected to high-throughput TCR-beta CDR3 sequencing by Adaptive Biotechnologies. Regarding the original processing steps: TCR sequencing data were retrieved from Adaptive's ImmunoSEQ software for 15 to 20 patients, whereas three other patients were processed with MiXCR and VDJtools. CDR3 nucleotide sequences shared between donor and recipient were removed because their origin could not be assigned. To count as alloreactive, a clone needed at least 2-fold expansion over unstimulated cells and a minimum CFSE-low frequency of 0.002% (template counts) or 0.001% (read counts). Clones were considered mappable if detected in sequenced pre-transplant spleen, lymph node, or MLR CFSE-low populations of the donor or recipient. The cumulative frequency of alloreactive clones was calculated as a percentage of all sequences, weighted by copy number. Drawn from immuneACCESS, this table holds only the in-frame rearrangements with V and J called that TCRdb kept. Clones are partly lost; checked studies trace under half to an unresolved V gene and leave the rest unexplained. V, J and clone size are those of that table, while D and trimming were read from the DNA. This sample holds 15,000 to 20,000 clones; 83% were observed only once. The leading ten clones occupy over 3% of the sample.

This material consisted of ileum tissue, taken roughly 600 days after intestinal transplantation. This receptor was taken from a human patient who received an intestinal transplant, so some T cells may come from the graft donor. This chain is built from TRBV2 and TRBJ2-1; 8 of the junction bases match TRBD1. The CDR3 in this case is CASSVDRERQFF. The bases are TGTGCCAGCAGTGTGGACAGGGAAAGGCAGTTCTTC.